Presented here are 18 T cell receptor beta chains from one specimen sequenced in a study of vaccination effects on CD4 cells after COVID-19 (dated by TCRdb to 2022 to 2024). In the ViraFEST assay, PBMC were stimulated with viral peptide pools, and TCR sequencing was then used to find antigen-specific CD4+ T cell clonotypes based on their expansion. After 10 days of culture, CD4+ T cells were isolated with the EasySep CD4+ T cell isolation kit. The absence of prior SARS-CoV-2 infection in healthy vaccine recipients was confirmed by negative nucleocapsid antibodies before and after vaccination. Antigens for these TCRs are unknown. Receptors were amplified or captured by the immunoSEQ multiplex PCR assay. TCRdb took over this immuneACCESS table, retaining in-frame rearrangements with V and J assigned. Such tables are incomplete; in checked studies, under half of the missing clones stem from an unresolved V gene, and the remainder is unexplained. The sample data list under 70,000 clones, and roughly 80% of these were observed just once. The leading ten clones occupy over 3.5% of the sample.

This specimen was CD4+ T cells from PBMCs cultured with HCoV-OC43 spike peptides, taken before COVID-19 vaccination. Explained via the paper, the cell subset or site label denotes: HCoV-OC43 spike overlapping peptide pool stimulation. These receptors came from a human donor who received a COVID-19 vaccine.

The chain has TRBV20-1 and TRBJ1-1; no reliable D call. The CDR3 has 12 residues. The V gene's germline CDR1 is DFQATT and CDR2 SNEGSKA (reference sequence). V lost 3 bases to trimming and J lost 5 bases, with 10 bases between them. The CDR3 here is CSASGEGTEAFF. Here the CDR3 DNA reads TGCAGTGCTAGTGGGGAAGGGACTGAAGCTTTCTTT.

The V call is TRBV5-6, the J call TRBJ2-3, with TRBD2 matching 7 bases. Germline CDR1 is SGHDT and CDR2 is YYEEEE. This CDR3 region has 15 residues. Trimming cost V 2 bases and J 0 bases; bases outside gene matches: 3. The CDR3 sequence: CASSFWDYSTDTQYF. The CDR3 DNA sequence: TGTGCCAGCAGCTTCTGGGACTACAGCACAGATACGCAGTATTTT.

The V gene is TRBV24-1, the J gene TRBJ2-2, with 7 bases matching TRBD1. The V and J ends lost 4 bases and 2 bases, in that order; junction bases with no gene match: 9. The CDR3 is made up of 17 amino acids. Per germline, CDR1 KGHDR and CDR2 SFDVKD. For the CDR3, the DNA is TGTGCCACCAGTGAGAGTACGGGACAGATAAACACCGGGGAGCTGTTTTTT. Translated: CATSESTGQINTGELFF.

The chain combines TRBV21-1 with TRBJ2-7; TRBD1 is taken as the D call from the table, unchecked against the DNA. TRBV21-1 is tagged as a pseudogene. The CDR3 runs 13 residues. DNA of the CDR3: TGTGCCAGCAGCAAAGCCAGGGGCCACGAGCAGTACGTC. It yields the protein CASSKARGHEQYV.

The chain couples TRBV3-1 (or the pseudogene TRBV3-2) to TRBJ2-7; weak D call: TRBD1 (6 bases). The length of the CDR3 is 12 residues. CDR1 is LGHDT, CDR2 YNNKEL, per germline (reference sequence). The V end lost 2 bases, the J end lost 7 bases, and 9 bases lay between the germline ends. CDR3 in amino acids: CASSQRQVEQYV. The CDR3 DNA is TGTGCCAGCAGCCAAAGACAGGTAGAGCAGTACGTC.

The gene calls are TRBV18 and TRBJ2-3; D is perhaps TRBD2 (6 bases). This CDR3 has 15 amino acids. The ends were cut back, 1 base at V and 5 bases at J, with 13 bases in the middle. Germline V gives CDR1 KGHSH, CDR2 LQKENI. The CDR3 DNA reads TGTGCCAGCTCACCACTCGGGGGTAGGGGAGATACGCAGTATTTT. This gives the protein CASSPLGGRGDTQYF.

J is TRBJ2-2 and V is TRBV7-3; TRBD2 matches at 9 bases. The CDR3 spans 15 residues. Germline loops: CDR1 SGHTA, CDR2 FQGTGA. V lost 3 bases and J lost 6; bases outside the gene matches: 5. The DNA of the CDR3 is TGTGCCAGCAGCTTGATGGCGGGGGGGCCCGGGGAGCTGTTTTTT. Translating gives CASSLMAGGPGELFF.

CDR3 loop: CAISESLGSGYGYTF. The CDR3 DNA is TGTGCCATCAGTGAGTCACTAGGGAGTGGATATGGCTACACCTTC. The chain uses TRBV10-3 and TRBJ1-2; D remains unclear. The germline V gene encodes CDR1 ENHRY and CDR2 SYGVKD. V lost 0 bases, J lost 5 bases, and 13 bases lay in between. The CDR3 has 15 amino acids.

V gene TRBV2 combines with J gene TRBJ1-4; no clear D gene. The germline V gene has CDR1 SNHLY and CDR2 FYNNEI. The CDR3 contains 14 residues. With 4 bases removed from V and 8 bases from J, the gap between germline ends came to 14 bases. The CDR3 region has the DNA TGTGCCAGCAGTGTTTACGGGTCGCAGGAAAAACTGTTTTTT. Its protein is CASSVYGSQEKLFF.

CDR3 in amino acids: CASGSGTELYGYTF. The CDR3 bases are TGTGCCAGCGGATCCGGGACAGAACTCTATGGCTACACCTTC. V usage is TRBV14 and J usage is TRBJ1-2, with 7 bases identical to TRBD1. Germline V CDR1 and CDR2: SGHDN, FVKESK. V lost 8 bases and J lost 4; bases outside the gene matches: 10. This CDR3 has 14 amino acids.

This clone was counted a few times. Distinct nucleotide sequences in the sample also encode this CDR3. V gene TRBV19 combines with J gene TRBJ2-1; D not resolved. Germline CDR1 reads LNHDA; CDR2 reads SQIVND (reference sequence). The CDR3 has 15 amino acids. V shed 3 bases and J shed 0 bases, with 9 bases lying between them. The CDR3 nucleotides are TGTGCCAGTAGTATGGCGCCAGGCTCCTACAATGAGCAGTTCTTC. The encoded protein is CASSMAPGSYNEQFF.

V is TRBV28 and J is TRBJ1-5; unclear D gene. The CDR3 loop spans 13 amino acids. Trimming took off 5 bases at V and 5 bases at J, with 10 bases between the two ends. Looked up from germline, CDR1 is MDHEN and CDR2 is SYDVKM. CDR3: CASSPELYQPQHF. CDR3 DNA: TGTGCCAGCAGTCCGGAACTATATCAGCCCCAGCATTTT.

The chain links TRBV4-3 to TRBJ2-3; the D is unclear. With 1 base removed from V and 1 base from J, the gap between germline ends came to 9 bases. Looked up from germline, CDR1 is LGHNA and CDR2 is YSLEER. The CDR3 sequence is 15 residues long. Here the CDR3 DNA reads TGCGCCAGCAGCCAAGGGTACGGTGGCACAGATACGCAGTATTTT. This gives the protein CASSQGYGGTDTQYF.

The chain employs TRBV12-5 and TRBJ2-6, with 9 bases that match TRBD1. The trim removed 3 bases at V and 1 base at J, leaving 7 bases unmatched. This CDR3 comprises 18 residues. Per the germline V gene, CDR1 is LGHNT and CDR2 is FRNRAP. Here the CDR3 DNA reads TGTGCTAGTGGTTTCGGGACAGGGTTTTCATCTGGGGCCAACGTCCTGACTTTC. Amino acids: CASGFGTGFSSGANVLTF. Full variable domain (rest looked up from reference TRBV12-5 and TRBJ2-6): DARVTQTPRHKVTEMGQEVTMRCQPILGHNTVFWYRQTMMQGLELLAYFRNRAPLDDSGMPKDRFSAEMPDATLATLKIQPSEPRDSAVYFCASGFGTGFSSGANVLTFGAGSRLTVL.

The V gene is TRBV28, the J gene TRBJ2-4; weak D call: TRBD2 (6 bases). This CDR3 comprises 12 residues. Germline V lookup: CDR1 MDHEN, CDR2 SYDVKM. The ends were cut back, 8 bases at V and 4 bases at J, with 9 bases in the middle. The chain's CDR3 is CASGGLKNIQYF. The CDR3 region has the DNA TGTGCCAGCGGGGGACTGAAAAACATTCAGTACTTC.

This clone was detected a few times. The rearrangement links TRBV3-1 (or the pseudogene TRBV3-2) to TRBJ1-1; D unclear. V lost 2 bases and J 3 bases, leaving 10 bases between the germline ends. The CDR3 sequence is 14 residues long. Germline V gene sequence: CDR1 LGHDT, CDR2 YNNKEL (reference sequence). CDR3 in DNA: TGTGCCAGCAGCCAACCGGGAGTGGACACTGAAGCTTTCTTT. This gives the protein CASSQPGVDTEAFF.

The V call is TRBV5-1, the J call TRBJ1-6; a possible D gene is TRBD1 (5 bases). The germline gives CDR1 SGHRS, CDR2 YFSETQ. The CDR3 contains 15 residues. V was shortened by 2 bases and J by 5 bases, with 11 bases between the two germline ends. The CDR3 bases are TGCGCCAGCAGCTTCGGGGCAGGGAATAATTCACCCCTCCACTTT. This sequence encodes CASSFGAGNNSPLHF. The variable domain in full, completed from reference TRBV5-1 and TRBJ1-6, reads KAGVTQTPRYLIKTRGQQVTLSCSPISGHRSVSWYQQTPGQGLQFLFEYFSETQRNKGNFPGRFSGRQFSNSRSEMNVSTLELGDSALYLCASSFGAGNNSPLHFGNGTRLTVT.

The chain combines TRBV19 with TRBJ1-6; D call uncertain. The germline V and J ends were trimmed by 0 bases and 7 bases, with 10 bases remaining between them. In germline, CDR1 is LNHDA, CDR2 SQIVND (reference sequence). The CDR3 extends over 15 amino acids. The CDR3, as DNA: TGTGCCAGTAGTATAGATCCGGTCGGAAATTCACCCCTCCACTTT. It translates to CASSIDPVGNSPLHF.